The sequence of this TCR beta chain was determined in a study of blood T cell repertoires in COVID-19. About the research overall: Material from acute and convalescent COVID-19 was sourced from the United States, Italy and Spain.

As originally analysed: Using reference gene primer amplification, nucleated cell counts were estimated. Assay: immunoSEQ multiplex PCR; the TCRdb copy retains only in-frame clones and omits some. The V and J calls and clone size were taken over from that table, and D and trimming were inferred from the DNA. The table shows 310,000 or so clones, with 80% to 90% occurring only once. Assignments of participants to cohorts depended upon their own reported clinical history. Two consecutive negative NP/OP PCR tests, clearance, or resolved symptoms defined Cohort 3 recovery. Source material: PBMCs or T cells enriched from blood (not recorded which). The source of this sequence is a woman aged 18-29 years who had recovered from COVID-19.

CDR3 sequence reads: CASSFGGRNGGYEQYF. As DNA, the CDR3 is TGTGCCAGCAGTTTCGGGGGGCGAAACGGAGGCTACGAGCAGTACTTC. V is TRBV27 and J is TRBJ2-7, with D possibly matching TRBD2 (7 bases). Germline assignment: CDR1 MNHEY and CDR2 SMNVEV (reference sequence). Trimming stripped 3 bases from V and 3 bases from J, with 18 bases between. CDR3 length: 16 residues.